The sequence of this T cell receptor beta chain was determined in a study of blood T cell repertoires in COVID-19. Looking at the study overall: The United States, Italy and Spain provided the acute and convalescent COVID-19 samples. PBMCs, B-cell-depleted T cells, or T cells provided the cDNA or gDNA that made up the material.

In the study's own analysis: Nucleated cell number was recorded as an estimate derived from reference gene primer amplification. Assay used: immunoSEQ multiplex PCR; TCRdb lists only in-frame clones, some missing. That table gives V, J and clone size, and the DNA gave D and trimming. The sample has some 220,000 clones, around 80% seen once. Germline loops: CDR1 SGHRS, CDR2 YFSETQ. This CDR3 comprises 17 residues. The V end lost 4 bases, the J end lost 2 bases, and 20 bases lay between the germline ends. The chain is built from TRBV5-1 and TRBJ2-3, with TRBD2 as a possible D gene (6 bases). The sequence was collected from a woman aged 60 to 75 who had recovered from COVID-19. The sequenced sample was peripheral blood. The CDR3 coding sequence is TGCGCCAGCAGCCCCGGACTAACTGTATCCTCCACAGATACGCAGTATTTT. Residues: CASSPGLTVSSTDTQYF.